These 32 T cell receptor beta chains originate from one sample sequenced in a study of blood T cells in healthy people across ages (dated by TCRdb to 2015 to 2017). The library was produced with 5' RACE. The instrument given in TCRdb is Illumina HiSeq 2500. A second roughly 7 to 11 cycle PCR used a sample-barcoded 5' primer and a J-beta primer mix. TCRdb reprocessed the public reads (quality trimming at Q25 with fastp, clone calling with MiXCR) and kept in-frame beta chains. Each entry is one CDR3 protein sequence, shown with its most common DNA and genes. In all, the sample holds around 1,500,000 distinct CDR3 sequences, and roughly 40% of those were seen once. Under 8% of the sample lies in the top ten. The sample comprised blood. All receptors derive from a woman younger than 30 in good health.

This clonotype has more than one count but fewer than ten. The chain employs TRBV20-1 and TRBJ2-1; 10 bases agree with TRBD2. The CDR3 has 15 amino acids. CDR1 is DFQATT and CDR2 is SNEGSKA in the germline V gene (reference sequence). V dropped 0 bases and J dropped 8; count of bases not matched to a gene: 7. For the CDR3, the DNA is TGCAGTGCTAGAGAGCCCAGCGGGAGGGCCTATGAGCAGTTCTTC. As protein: CSAREPSGRAYEQFF.

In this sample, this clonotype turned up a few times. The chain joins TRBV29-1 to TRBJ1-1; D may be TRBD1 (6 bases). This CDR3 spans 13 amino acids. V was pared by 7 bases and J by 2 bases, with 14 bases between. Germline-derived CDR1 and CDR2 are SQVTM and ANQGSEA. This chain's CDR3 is CSAVDRLNTEAFF. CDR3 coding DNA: TGCAGCGCCGTTGACAGGCTCAACACTGAAGCTTTCTTT.

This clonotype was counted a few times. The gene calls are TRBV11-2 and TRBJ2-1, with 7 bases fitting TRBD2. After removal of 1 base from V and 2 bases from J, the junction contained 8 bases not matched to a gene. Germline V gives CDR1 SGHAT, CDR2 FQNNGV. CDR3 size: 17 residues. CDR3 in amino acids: CASSLVGAGVPYNEQFF. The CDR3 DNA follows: TGTGCCAGCAGCTTAGTTGGGGCGGGGGTCCCCTACAATGAGCAGTTCTTC.

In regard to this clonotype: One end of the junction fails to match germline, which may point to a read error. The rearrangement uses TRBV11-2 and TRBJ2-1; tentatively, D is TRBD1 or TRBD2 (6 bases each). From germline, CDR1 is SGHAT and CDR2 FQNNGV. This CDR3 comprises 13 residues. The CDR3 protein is CAISAGHYNEQFF. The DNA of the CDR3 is TGTGCCATCAGCGCGGGACACTACAATGAGCAGTTCTTC.

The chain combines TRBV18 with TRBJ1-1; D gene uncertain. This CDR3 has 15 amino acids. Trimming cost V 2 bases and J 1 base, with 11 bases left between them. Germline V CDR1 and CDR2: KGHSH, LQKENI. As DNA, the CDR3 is TGTGCCAGCTCACCAACTCGGCAGGAGAACACTGAAGCTTTCTTT. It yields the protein CASSPTRQENTEAFF.

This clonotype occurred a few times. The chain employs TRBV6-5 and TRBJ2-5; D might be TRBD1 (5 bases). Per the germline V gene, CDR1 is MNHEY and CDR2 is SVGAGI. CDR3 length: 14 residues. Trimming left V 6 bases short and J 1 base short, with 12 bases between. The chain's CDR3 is CASSRDSVQETQYF. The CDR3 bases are TGTGCCAGCAGCCGAGACAGCGTCCAAGAGACCCAGTACTTC.

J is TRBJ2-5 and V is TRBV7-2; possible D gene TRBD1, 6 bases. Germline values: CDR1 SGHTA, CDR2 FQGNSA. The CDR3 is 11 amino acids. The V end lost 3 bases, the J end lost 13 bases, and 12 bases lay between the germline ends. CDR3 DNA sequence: TGTGCCAGCAGCTTGGGGGCAGAGCGGTACTTC. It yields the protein CASSLGAERYF.

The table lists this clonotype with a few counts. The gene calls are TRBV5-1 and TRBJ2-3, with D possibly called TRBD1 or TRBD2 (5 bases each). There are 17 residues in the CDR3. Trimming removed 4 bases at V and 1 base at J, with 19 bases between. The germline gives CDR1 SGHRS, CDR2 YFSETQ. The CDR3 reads CASSPTGRSSGTDTQYF. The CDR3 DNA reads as TGCGCCAGCAGCCCAACGGGACGTTCCTCTGGCACAGATACGCAGTATTTT.

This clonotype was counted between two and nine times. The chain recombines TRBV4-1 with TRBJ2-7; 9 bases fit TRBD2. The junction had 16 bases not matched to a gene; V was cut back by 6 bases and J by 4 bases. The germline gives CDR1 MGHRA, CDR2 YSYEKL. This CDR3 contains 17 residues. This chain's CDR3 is CASSQTSGPPGPYEQYF. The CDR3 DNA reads TGCGCCAGCAGTCAGACTAGCGGACCTCCGGGACCTTACGAGCAGTACTTC.

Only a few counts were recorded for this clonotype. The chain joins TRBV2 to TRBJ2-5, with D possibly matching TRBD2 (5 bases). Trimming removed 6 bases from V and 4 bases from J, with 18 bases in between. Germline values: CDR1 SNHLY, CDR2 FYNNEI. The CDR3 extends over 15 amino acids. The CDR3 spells CASRSSRTGVETQYF. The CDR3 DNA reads TGTGCCAGCAGATCCTCCCGGACCGGGGTAGAGACCCAGTACTTC.

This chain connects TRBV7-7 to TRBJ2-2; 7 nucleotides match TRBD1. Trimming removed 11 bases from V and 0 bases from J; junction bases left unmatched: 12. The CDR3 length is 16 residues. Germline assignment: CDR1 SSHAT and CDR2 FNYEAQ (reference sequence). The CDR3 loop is CACGPWQGANTGELFF. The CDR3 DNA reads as TGTGCCTGCGGTCCGTGGCAGGGGGCGAACACCGGGGAGCTGTTTTTT.

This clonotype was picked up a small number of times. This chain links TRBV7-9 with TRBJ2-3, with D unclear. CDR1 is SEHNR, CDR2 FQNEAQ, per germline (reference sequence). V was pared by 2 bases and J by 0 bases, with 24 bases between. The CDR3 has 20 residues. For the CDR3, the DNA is TGTGCCAGCAGCTTATCTGGCAGATCAAACAGTTTATTTAGCACAGATACGCAGTATTTT. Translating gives CASSLSGRSNSLFSTDTQYF.

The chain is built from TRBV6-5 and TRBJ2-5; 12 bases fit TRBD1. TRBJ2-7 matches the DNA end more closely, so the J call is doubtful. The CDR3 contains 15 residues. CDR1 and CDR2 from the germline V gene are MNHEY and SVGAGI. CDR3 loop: CASSPGTGGKYEQYF. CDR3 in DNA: TGTGCCAGCAGTCCCGGGACAGGGGGCAAATACGAGCAGTACTTC.

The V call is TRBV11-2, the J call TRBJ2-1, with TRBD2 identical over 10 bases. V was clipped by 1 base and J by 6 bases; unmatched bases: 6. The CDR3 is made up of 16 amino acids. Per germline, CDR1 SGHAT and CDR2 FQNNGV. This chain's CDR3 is CASSLVPLAGINEQFF. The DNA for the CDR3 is TGTGCCAGCAGCTTAGTGCCACTAGCGGGAATCAATGAGCAGTTCTTC.

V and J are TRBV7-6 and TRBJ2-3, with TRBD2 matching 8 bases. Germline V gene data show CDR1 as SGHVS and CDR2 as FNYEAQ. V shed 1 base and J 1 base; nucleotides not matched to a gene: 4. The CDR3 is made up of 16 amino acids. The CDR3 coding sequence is TGTGCCAGCAGCTTAGGCAGCGGGAGAGGCACAGATACGCAGTATTTT. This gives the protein CASSLGSGRGTDTQYF.

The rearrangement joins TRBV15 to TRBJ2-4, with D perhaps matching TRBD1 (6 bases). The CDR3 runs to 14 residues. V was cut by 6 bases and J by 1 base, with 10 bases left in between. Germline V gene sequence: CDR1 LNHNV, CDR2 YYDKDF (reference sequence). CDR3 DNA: TGTGCCACCAGAGATACAGGGGCCAAAAACATTCAGTACTTC. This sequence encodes CATRDTGAKNIQYF.

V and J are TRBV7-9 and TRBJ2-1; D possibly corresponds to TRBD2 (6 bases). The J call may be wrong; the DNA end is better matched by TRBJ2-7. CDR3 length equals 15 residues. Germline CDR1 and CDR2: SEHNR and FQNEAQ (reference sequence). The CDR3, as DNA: TGTGCCAGCAGCCCGCCGGGGGACTCCTACAATGAGCAGTACTTC. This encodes CASSPPGDSYNEQYF.

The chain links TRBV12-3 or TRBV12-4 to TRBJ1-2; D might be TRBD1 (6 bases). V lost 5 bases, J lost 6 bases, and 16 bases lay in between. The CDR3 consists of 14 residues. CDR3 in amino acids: CASSQRGDGNGYTF. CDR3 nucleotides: TGTGCCAGCAGTCAAAGGGGGGACGGGAATGGCTACACCTTC.

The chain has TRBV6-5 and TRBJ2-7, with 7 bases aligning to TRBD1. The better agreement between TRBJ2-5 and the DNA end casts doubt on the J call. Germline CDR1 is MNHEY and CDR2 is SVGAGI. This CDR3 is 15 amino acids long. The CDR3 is CASSQRQGGWETQYF. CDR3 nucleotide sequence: TGTGCCAGCAGTCAACGACAGGGTGGTTGGGAGACCCAGTACTTC.

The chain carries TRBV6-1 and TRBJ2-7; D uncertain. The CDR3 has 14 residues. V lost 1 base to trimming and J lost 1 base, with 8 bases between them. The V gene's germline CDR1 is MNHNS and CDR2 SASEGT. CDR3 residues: CASSEVGFSYEQYF. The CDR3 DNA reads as TGTGCCAGCAGTGAAGTTGGGTTTTCCTACGAGCAGTACTTC.

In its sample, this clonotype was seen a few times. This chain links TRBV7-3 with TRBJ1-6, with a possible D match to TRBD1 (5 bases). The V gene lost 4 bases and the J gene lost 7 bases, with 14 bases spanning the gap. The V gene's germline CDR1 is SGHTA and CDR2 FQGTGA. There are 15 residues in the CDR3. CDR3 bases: TGTGCCAGCAGCTCCTCAGGGACGGCAAATTCACCCCTCCACTTT. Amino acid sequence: CASSSSGTANSPLHF.

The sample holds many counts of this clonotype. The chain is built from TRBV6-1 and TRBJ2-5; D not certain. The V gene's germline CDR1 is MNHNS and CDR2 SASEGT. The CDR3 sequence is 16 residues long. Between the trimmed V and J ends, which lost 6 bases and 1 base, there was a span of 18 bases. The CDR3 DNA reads TGTGCCAGCAGATTGGAGAGTGGGTATACCCAAGAGACCCAGTACTTC. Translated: CASRLESGYTQETQYF.

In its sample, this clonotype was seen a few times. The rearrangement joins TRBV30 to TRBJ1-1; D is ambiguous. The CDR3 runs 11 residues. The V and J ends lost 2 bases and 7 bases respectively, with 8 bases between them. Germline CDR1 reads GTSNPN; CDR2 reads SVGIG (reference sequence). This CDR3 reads CAWSPRIEAFF. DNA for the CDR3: TGTGCCTGGAGTCCCCGGATTGAAGCTTTCTTT. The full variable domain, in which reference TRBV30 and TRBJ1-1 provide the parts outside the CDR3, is SQTIHQWPATLVQPVGSPLSLECTVEGTSNPNLYWYRQAAGRGLQLLFYSVGIGQISSEVPQNLSASRPQDRQFILSSKKLLLSDSGFYLCAWSPRIEAFFGQGTRLTVV.

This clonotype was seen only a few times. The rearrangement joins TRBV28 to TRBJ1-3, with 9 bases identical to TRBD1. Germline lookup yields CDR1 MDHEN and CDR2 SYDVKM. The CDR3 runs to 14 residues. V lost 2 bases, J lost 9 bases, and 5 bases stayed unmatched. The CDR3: CASSLGGQGPTIYF. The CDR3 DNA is TGTGCCAGCAGTTTAGGGGGACAGGGCCCCACCATATATTTT.

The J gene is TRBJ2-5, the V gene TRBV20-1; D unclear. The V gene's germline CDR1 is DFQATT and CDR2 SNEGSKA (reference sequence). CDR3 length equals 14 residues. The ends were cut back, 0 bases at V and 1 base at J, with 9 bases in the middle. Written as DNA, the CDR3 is TGCAGTGCTAGAGATTTGACGATCCAAGAGACCCAGTACTTC. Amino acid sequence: CSARDLTIQETQYF.

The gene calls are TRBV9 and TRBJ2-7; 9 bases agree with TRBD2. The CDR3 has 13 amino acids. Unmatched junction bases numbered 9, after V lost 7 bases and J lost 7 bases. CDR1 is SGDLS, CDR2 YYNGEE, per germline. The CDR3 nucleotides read TGTGCCAGCGAGGGACTAGCAAGGAATGAGCAGTACTTC. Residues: CASEGLARNEQYF. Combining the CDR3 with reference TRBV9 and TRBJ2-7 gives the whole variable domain DSGVTQTPKHLITATGQRVTLRCSPRSGDLSVYWYQQSLDQGLQFLIQYYNGEERAKGNILERFSAQQFPDLHSELNLSSLELGDSALYFCASEGLARNEQYFGPGTRLTVT.

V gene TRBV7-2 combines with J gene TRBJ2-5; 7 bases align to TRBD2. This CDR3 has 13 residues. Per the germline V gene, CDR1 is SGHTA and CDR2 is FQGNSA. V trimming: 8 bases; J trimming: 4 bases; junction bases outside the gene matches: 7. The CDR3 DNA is TGTGCCAGCGAACGGGGGGTGGGAGAGACCCAGTACTTC. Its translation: CASERGVGETQYF. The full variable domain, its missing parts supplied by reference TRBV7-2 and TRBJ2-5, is GAGVSQSPSNKVTEKGKDVELRCDPISGHTALYWYRQSLGQGLEFLIYFQGNSAPDKSGLPSDRFSAERTGGSVSTLTIQRTQQEDSAVYLCASERGVGETQYFGPGTRLLVL.

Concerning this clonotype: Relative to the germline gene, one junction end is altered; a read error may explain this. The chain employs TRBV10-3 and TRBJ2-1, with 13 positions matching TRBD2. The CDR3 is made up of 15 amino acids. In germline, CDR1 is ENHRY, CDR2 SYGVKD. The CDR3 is CATGTSGVSYNGQFF. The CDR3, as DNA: TGTGCCACCGGGACTAGCGGGGTCTCCTACAATGGGCAGTTCTTC.

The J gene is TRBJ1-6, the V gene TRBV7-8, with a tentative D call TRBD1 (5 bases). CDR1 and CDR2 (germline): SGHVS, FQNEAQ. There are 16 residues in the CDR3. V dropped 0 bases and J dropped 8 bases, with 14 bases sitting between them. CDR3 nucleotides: TGTGCCAGCAGCTTAGCGGGGGAGACGGCCTATTCACCCCTCCACTTT. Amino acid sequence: CASSLAGETAYSPLHF.

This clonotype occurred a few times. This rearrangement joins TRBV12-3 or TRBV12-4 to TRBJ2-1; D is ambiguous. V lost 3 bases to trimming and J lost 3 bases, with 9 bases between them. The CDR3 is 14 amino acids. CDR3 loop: CASSFDTYYNEQFF. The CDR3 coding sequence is TGTGCCAGCAGTTTTGACACTTACTACAATGAGCAGTTCTTC.

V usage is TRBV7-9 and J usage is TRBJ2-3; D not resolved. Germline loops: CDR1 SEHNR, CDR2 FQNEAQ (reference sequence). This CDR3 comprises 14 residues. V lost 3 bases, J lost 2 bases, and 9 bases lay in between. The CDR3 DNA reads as TGTGCCAGCAGCTTTCCCGGGTCCACAGATACGCAGTATTTT. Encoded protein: CASSFPGSTDTQYF.

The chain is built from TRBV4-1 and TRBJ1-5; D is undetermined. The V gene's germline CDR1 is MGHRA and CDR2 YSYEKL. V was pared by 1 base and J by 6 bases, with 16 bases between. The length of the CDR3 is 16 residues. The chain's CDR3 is CASSQGAATRSQPQHF. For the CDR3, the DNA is TGCGCCAGCAGCCAAGGGGCAGCCACTCGGAGTCAGCCCCAGCATTTT.